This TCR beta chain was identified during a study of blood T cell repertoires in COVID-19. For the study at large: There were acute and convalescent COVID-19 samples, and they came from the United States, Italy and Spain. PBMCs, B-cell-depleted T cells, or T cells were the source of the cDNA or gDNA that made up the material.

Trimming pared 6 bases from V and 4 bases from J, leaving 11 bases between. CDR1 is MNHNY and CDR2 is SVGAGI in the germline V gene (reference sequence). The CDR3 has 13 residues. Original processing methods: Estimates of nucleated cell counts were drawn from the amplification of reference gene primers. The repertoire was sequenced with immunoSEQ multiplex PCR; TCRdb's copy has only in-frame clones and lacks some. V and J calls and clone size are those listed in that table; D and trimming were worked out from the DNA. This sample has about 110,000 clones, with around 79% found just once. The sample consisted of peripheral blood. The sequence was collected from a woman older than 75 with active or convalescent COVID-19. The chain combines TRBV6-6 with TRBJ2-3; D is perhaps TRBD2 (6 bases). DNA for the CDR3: TGTGCCAGCAGACCATCTAGCGCAGATACGCAGTATTTT. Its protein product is CASRPSSADTQYF.